The 3 T cell receptor beta chains reported below all come from one sample, sequenced in a study of early T cells in non-severe SARS-CoV-2 infection. TCRdb re-called the 5' RACE reads with MiXCR, one entry per CDR3 protein. Of around 67,000 distinct CDR3 sequences in the sample, 12% were seen once. Sequenced sample: whole blood. All receptors come from an adult who was a healthcare worker with PCR-confirmed SARS-CoV-2 infection or an uninfected control (not recorded which).

The genes are TRBV20-1 and TRBJ2-7; tentatively, D is TRBD1 (5 bases). The CDR3 contains 14 residues. Germline V gene sequence: CDR1 DFQATT, CDR2 SNEGSKA (reference sequence). V was trimmed by 2 bases and J by 2 bases, leaving 13 bases between them. CDR3 sequence reads: CSARSVQGPYEQYF. CDR3 nucleotides: TGCAGTGCTAGATCAGTGCAGGGCCCCTACGAGCAGTACTTC.

V and J are TRBV12-3 or TRBV12-4 and TRBJ2-1; D not resolved. V was trimmed by 8 bases and J by 9 bases, leaving 14 bases between them. The CDR3 covers 12 residues. The CDR3 here is CASCLFVSEQFF. The CDR3, as DNA: TGTGCCAGCTGTCTGTTTGTGAGTGAGCAGTTCTTC.

This clonotype was counted ten times or more. The CDR3 nucleotides read TGTGCCAGCAGCTTCGGACAGGGTCAGAGCGGGGAGCTGTTTTTT. Amino acid sequence: CASSFGQGQSGELFF. V gene TRBV7-9 combines with J gene TRBJ2-2; 8 positions match TRBD1. Losses at the gene ends were 3 bases for V and 7 bases for J; bases not matched to a gene: 7. The CDR3 spans 15 residues. The germline CDR1 and CDR2 sequences are SEHNR and FQNEAQ (reference sequence).